This TCR beta chain was sequenced during a study of cytomegalovirus exposure and HLA in healthy donors. Study at large: Earlier, almost 120 million unique TCR beta sequences were recovered from about 179 million T cells by an analysis.

This PCR relied on a set of 60 Vbeta primers and 13 Jbeta primers. The assay was immunoSEQ multiplex PCR, and TCRdb's table has in-frame clones only and misses some. This table holds fewer than 250,000 clones, 82% found once. This CDR3 region has 13 residues. V lost 4 bases, J lost 1 base, and 7 bases lay in between. Per the germline V gene, CDR1 is MNHNS and CDR2 is SASEGT. The TCR originated in a man in his forties or fifties in good health and CMV-seropositive. This chain links TRBV6-1 with TRBJ1-1; D is unresolved. The sequenced sample was PBMCs. The CDR3 bases are TGTGCCAGCAGTGCCGCAGGGAACACTGAAGCTTTCTTT. Translating it yields CASSAAGNTEAFF.